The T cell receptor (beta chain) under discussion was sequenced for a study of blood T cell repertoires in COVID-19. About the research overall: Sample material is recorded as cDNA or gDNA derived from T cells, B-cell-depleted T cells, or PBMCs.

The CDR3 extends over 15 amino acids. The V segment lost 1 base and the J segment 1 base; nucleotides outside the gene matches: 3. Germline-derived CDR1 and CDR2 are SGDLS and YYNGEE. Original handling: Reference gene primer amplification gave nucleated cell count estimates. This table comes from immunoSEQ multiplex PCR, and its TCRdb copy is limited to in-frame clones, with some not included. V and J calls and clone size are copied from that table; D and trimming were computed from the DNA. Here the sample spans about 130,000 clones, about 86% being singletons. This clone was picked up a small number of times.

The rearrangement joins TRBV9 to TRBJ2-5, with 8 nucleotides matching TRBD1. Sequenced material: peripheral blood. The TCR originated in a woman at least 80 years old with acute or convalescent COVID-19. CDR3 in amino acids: CASSVPTGAQETQYF. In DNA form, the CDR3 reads TGTGCCAGCAGCGTACCGACAGGGGCCCAAGAGACCCAGTACTTC.